This paragraph covers one T cell receptor (beta chain) sequence. Its matching antigen is unknown. Researchers ran the PCR with 60 Vbeta and 13 Jbeta primers. The repertoire was sequenced with immunoSEQ multiplex PCR; TCRdb's copy has only in-frame clones and lacks some. Among some 160,000 clones listed, around 76% were seen once. This CDR3 is built from 15 residues. Trimming left V 4 bases short and J 2 bases short, with 14 bases between. Germline CDR1 and CDR2: SEHNR and FQNEAQ (reference sequence). These data come from a study of cytomegalovirus exposure and HLA in healthy donors. Study-wide results and limits: The study listed 150 to 200 cytomegalovirus-associated TCR beta chains.

The chain links TRBV7-9 to TRBJ1-2; weak D call: TRBD1 (5 bases). The sequencing sample was made of PBMCs. This clonotype was obtained from a man aged 40-49 years in good health and CMV-seronegative. CDR3 amino acids: CASSSGVIANYGYTF. The DNA of the CDR3 is TGTGCCAGCAGCTCGGGGGTTATAGCCAACTATGGCTACACCTTC.